The T cell receptor (beta chain) under discussion was sequenced for a study of memory CD4+ T cells and cytomegalovirus serostatus. Whole-study findings and limits: Of about 150 reported CMV TCRbeta sequences, some 70 were found in memory CD4+ repertoires.

The length of the CDR3 is 12 residues. The V end was cut by 4 bases, the J end by 3 bases, with 7 bases between. CDR1 is SQVTM and CDR2 is ANQGSEA in the germline V gene. Single viable CD3+CD4+CD8-CD45RO+ cells were sorted as the memory CD4+ T cells. CMV serostatus came from serum IgG against pp150, pp28, p38, p52. Assay: immunoSEQ multiplex PCR; the TCRdb copy retains only in-frame clones and omits some. The sample records about 27,000 clones, roughly 76% being singletons. As regards this clone: Its specificity is not known.

This receptor was identified in an adult in good health and CMV-seronegative. Sequenced material: memory CD4+ T cells from blood. This chain joins TRBV29-1 and TRBJ1-5; D is unclear. The CDR3, as DNA: TGCAGCGTTGTCGGTCTCAATCAGCCCCAGCATTTT. This codes for CSVVGLNQPQHF.